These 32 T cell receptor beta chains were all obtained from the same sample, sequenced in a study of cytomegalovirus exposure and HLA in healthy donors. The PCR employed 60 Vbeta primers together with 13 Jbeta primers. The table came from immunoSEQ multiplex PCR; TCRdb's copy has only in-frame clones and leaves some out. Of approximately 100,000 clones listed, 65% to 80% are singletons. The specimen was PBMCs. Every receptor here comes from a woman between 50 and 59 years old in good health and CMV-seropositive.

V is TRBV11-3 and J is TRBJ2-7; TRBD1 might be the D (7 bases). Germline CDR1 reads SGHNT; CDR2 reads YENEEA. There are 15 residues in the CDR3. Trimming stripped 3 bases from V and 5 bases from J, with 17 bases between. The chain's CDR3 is CASSFEGAGGDEQYF. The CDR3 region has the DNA TGTGCCAGCAGCTTCGAGGGGGCCGGGGGCGACGAGCAGTACTTC.

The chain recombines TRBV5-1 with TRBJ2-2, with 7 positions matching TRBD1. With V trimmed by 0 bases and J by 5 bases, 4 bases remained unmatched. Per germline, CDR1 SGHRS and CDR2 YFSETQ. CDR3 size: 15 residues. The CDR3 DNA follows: TGCGCCAGCAGCTTGGACAGGGGATTGACCGGGGAGCTGTTTTTT. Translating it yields CASSLDRGLTGELFF.

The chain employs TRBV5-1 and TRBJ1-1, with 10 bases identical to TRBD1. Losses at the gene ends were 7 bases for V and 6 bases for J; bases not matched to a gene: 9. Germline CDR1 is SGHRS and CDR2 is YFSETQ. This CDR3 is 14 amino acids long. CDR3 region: CASGLTGGMAEAFF. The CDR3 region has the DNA TGCGCCAGCGGTCTGACAGGGGGCATGGCTGAAGCTTTCTTT.

DNA for the CDR3: TGTGCCAGCAGCTTAGGGGCAGGCCCCCATGGCTACACCTTC. Residues: CASSLGAGPHGYTF. The V and J genes are TRBV11-2 and TRBJ1-2; D is unclear. CDR1 and CDR2 (germline): SGHAT, FQNNGV. This CDR3 has 14 residues. V lost 1 base and J 6 bases, leaving 12 bases between the germline ends.

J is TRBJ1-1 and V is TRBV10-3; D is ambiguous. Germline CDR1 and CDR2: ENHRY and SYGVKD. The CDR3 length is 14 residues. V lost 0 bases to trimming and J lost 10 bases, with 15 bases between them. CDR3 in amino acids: CAISESSQLGGAFF. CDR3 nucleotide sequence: TGTGCCATCAGTGAGTCGAGCCAGCTAGGTGGAGCTTTCTTT.

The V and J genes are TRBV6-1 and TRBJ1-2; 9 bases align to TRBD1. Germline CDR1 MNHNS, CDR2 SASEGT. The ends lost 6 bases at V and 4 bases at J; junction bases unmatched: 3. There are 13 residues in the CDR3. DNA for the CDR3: TGTGCCAGCAGCTCGGACAGGGGCTATGGCTACACCTTC. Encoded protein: CASSSDRGYGYTF.

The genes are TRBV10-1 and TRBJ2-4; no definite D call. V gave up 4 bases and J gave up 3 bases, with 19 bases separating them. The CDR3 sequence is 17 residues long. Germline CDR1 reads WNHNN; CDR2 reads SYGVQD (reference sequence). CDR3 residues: CASSVDSLSLSKNIQYF. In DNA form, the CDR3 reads TGCGCCAGCAGTGTCGACTCCCTAAGCCTTAGCAAAAACATTCAGTACTTC.

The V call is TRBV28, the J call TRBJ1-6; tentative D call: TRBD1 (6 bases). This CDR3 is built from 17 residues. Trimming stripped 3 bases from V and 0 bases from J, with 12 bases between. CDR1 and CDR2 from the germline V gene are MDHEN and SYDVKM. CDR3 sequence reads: CASSFWQGSSYNSPLHF. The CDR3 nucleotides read TGTGCCAGCAGTTTTTGGCAGGGGAGCTCCTATAATTCACCCCTCCACTTT.

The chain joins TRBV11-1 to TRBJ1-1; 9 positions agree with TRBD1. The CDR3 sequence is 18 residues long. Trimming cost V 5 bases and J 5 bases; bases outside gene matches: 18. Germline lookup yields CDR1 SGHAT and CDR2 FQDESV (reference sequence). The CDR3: CASSLRLLQGAGDTEAFF. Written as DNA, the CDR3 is TGTGCCAGCAGCCTCCGGCTGCTACAGGGGGCGGGGGATACTGAAGCTTTCTTT.

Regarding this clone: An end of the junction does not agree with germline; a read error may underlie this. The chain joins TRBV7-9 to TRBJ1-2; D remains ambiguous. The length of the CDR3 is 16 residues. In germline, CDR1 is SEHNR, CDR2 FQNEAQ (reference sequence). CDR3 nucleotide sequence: TGTTCCAGCAGCTTAGCATCGAGGGTATGGGACTATGGCTACACCTTC. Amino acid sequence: CSSSLASRVWDYGYTF.

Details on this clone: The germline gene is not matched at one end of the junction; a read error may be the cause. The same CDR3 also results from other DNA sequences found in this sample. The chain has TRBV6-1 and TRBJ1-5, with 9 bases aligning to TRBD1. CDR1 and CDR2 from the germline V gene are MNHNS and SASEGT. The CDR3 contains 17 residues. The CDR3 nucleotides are TGTGCCAGCAGTGGCCCGACAGGGGGTTTGGGGAATCAGCCTCAGCATTTT. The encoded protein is CASSGPTGGLGNQPQHF.

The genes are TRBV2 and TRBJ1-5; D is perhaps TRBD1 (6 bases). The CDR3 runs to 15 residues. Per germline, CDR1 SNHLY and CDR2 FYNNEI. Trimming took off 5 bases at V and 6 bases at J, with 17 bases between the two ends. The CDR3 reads CASSPRVGGSQPQHF. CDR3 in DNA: TGTGCCAGCAGTCCAAGGGTAGGGGGTAGTCAGCCCCAGCATTTT.

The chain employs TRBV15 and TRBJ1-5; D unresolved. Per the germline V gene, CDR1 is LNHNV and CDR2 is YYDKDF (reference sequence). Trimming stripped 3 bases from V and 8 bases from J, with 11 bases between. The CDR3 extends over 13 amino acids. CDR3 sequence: CATSSNRRKPQHF. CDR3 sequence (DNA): TGTGCCACCAGCAGTAACAGACGGAAGCCCCAGCATTTT.

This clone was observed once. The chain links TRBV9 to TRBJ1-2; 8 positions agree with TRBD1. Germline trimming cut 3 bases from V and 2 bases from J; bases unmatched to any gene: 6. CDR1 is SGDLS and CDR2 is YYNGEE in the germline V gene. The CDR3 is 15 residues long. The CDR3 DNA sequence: TGTGCCAGCAGCGACGACCGGACAGGGAACTATGGCTACACCTTC. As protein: CASSDDRTGNYGYTF. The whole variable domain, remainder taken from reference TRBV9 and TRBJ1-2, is DSGVTQTPKHLITATGQRVTLRCSPRSGDLSVYWYQQSLDQGLQFLIQYYNGEERAKGNILERFSAQQFPDLHSELNLSSLELGDSALYFCASSDDRTGNYGYTFGSGTRLTVV.

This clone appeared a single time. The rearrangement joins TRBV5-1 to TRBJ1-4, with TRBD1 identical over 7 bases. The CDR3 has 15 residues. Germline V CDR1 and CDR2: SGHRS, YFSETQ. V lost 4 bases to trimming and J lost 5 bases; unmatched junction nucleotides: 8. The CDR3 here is CASSPPTGKNEKLFF. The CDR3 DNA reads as TGCGCCAGCAGCCCCCCGACAGGGAAAAATGAAAAACTGTTTTTT.

The CDR3 protein is CASSLNLGQGSSYEQYF. DNA of the CDR3: TGTGCCAGCAGTTTAAACCTTGGACAGGGAAGCTCCTACGAGCAGTACTTC. The chain has TRBV28 and TRBJ2-7, with 8 positions matching TRBD1. The length of the CDR3 is 17 residues. V was clipped by 2 bases and J by 0 bases; unmatched bases: 9. CDR1 MDHEN and CDR2 SYDVKM come from the germline V gene.

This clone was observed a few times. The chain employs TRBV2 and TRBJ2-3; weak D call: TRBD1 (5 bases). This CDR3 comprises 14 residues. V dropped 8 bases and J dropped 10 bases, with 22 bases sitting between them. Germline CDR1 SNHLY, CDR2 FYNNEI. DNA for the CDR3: TGTGCCAGCCGAAACCCTGACAGTACTGTTGCGCAGTATTTT. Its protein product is CASRNPDSTVAQYF.

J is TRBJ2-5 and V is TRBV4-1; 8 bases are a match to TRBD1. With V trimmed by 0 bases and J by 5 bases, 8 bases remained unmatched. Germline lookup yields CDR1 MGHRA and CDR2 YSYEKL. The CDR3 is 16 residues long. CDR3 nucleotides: TGCGCCAGCAGCCAAGATAGGACAGGGATAGTTGAGACCCAGTACTTC. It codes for CASSQDRTGIVETQYF.

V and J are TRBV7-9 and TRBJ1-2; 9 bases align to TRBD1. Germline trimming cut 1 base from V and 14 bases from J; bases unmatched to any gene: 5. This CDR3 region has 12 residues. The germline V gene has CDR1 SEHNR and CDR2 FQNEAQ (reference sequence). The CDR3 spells CASSLGRQGGTF. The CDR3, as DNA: TGTGCCAGCAGCTTAGGGCGACAGGGGGGGACCTTC.

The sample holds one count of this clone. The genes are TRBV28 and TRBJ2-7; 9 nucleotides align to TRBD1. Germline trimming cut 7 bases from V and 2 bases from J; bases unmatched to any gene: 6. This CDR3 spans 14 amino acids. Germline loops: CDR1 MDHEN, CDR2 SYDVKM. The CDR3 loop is CASKTGTGTYEQYF. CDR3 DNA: TGTGCCAGCAAAACCGGGACAGGGACCTACGAGCAGTACTTC.

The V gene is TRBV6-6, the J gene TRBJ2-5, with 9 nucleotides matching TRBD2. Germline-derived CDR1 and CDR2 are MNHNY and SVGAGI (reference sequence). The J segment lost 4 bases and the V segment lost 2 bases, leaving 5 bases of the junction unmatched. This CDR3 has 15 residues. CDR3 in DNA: TGTGCCAGCAGTTACCAAGCGGGGGGTAGAGAGACCCAGTACTTC. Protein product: CASSYQAGGRETQYF.

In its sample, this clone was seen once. In DNA, the CDR3 is TGTGCCACCCTCGGGACTATAAACAATGAGCAGTTCTTC. It codes for CATLGTINNEQFF. The V call is TRBV25-1, the J call TRBJ2-1; the match to TRBD2 covers 7 bases. The CDR3 extends over 13 amino acids. V gave up 10 bases and J gave up 5 bases; unmatched junction bases: 8. Germline values: CDR1 MGHDK, CDR2 SYGVNS.

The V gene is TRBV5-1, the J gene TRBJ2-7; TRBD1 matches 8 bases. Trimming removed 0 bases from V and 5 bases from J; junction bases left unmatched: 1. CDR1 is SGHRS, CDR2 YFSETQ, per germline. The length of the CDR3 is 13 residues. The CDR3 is CASSLETGDEQYF. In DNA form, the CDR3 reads TGCGCCAGCAGCTTGGAGACAGGGGACGAGCAGTACTTC.

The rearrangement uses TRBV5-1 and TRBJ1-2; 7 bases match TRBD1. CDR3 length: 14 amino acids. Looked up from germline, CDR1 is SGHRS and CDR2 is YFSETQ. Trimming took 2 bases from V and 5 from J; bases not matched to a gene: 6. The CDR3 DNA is TGCGCCAGCAGCTTTTCGAGACAGGGTTATGGCTACACCTTC. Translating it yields CASSFSRQGYGYTF.

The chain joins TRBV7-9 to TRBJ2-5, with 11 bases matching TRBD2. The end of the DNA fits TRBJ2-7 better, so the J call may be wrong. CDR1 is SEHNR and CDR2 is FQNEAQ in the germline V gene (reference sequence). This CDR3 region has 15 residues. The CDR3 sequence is CASSSSGGYGYEQYF. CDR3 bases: TGTGCCAGCAGCTCTAGCGGGGGGTATGGCTACGAGCAGTACTTC.

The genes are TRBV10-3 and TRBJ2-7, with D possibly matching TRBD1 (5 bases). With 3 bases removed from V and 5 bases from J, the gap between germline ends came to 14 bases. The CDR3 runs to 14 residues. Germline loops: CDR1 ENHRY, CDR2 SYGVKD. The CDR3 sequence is CAISDFPDRDEQYF. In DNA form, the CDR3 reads TGTGCCATCAGTGATTTCCCCGACAGAGACGAGCAGTACTTC.

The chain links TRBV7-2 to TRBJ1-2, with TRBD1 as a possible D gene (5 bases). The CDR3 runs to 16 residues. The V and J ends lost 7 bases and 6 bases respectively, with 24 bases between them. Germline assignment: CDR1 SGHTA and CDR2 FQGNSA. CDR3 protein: CASTLGPRGVKNGYTF. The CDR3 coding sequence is TGTGCCAGCACCCTAGGGCCTAGGGGCGTCAAGAATGGCTACACCTTC. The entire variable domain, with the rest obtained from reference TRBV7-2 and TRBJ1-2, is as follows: GAGVSQSPSNKVTEKGKDVELRCDPISGHTALYWYRQSLGQGLEFLIYFQGNSAPDKSGLPSDRFSAERTGGSVSTLTIQRTQQEDSAVYLCASTLGPRGVKNGYTFGSGTRLTVV.

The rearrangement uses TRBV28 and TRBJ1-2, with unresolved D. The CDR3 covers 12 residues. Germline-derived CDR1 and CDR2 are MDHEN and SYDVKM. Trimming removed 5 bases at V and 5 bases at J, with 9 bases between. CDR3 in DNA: TGTGCCAGCAGTCCGGTCGGGTATGGCTACACCTTC. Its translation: CASSPVGYGYTF.

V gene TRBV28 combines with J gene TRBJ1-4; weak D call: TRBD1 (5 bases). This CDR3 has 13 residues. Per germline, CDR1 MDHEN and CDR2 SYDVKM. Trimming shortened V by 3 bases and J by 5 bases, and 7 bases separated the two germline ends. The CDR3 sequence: CASSLGQNEKLFF. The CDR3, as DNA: TGTGCCAGCAGTTTGGGGCAGAATGAAAAACTGTTTTTT.

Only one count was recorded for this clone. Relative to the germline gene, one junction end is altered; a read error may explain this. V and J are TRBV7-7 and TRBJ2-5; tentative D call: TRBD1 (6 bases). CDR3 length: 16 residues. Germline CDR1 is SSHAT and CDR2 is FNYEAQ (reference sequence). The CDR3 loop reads CASSLEPTGWLETQYF. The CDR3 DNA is TGTGCTAGCAGCCTAGAACCGACAGGCTGGCTAGAGACCCAGTACTTC.

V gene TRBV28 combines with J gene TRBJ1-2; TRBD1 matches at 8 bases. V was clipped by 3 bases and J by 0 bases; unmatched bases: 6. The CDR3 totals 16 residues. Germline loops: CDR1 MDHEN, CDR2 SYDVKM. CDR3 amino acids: CASSLTGDRPNYGYTF. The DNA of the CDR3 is TGTGCCAGCAGTTTGACAGGGGACCGGCCTAACTATGGCTACACCTTC.

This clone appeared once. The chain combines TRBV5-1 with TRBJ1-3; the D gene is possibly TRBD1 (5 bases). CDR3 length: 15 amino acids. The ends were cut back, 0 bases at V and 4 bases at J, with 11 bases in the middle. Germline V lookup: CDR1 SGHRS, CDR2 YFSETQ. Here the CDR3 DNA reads TGCGCCAGCAGCTTGGCGGCAGGGTCAGGAAACACCATATATTTT. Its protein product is CASSLAAGSGNTIYF.